One and the same sample provided the 13 T cell receptor beta chains below, sequenced in a study of early T cells in non-severe SARS-CoV-2 infection (dated by TCRdb to about 2021). Libraries were built with 5' RACE. Sequenced on a NextSeq 500. TCRdb reprocessing: public reads trimmed at Q25 with fastp, clones called with MiXCR, in-frame beta chains kept. CDR3 protein duplicates are merged, each entry listing the most common genes and DNA. The sample records more than 95,000 distinct CDR3 sequences, under 15% of which are singletons. 20% to 25% of the sample is taken by the ten largest. Sequencing used whole blood. These receptors were taken from an adult who was a healthcare worker with PCR-confirmed SARS-CoV-2 infection or an uninfected control (not recorded which).

The genes are TRBV2 and TRBJ1-5; TRBD1 might be the D (5 bases). Trimming left V 5 bases short and J 6 bases short, with 17 bases between. The CDR3 spans 15 residues. CDR1 SNHLY and CDR2 FYNNEI come from the germline V gene. This chain's CDR3 is CASSPQGLGSQPQHF. For the CDR3, the DNA is TGTGCCAGCAGTCCTCAGGGCCTCGGCAGTCAGCCCCAGCATTTT.

This clonotype appeared a few times. The V and J genes are TRBV12-5 and TRBJ1-2; possibly TRBD1 for D (6 bases). Germline V gene sequence: CDR1 LGHNT, CDR2 FRNRAP. Trimming pared 1 base from V and 5 bases from J, leaving 17 bases between. The CDR3 sequence is 16 residues long. The CDR3 sequence is CASGLADRLLGYGYTF. For the CDR3, the DNA is TGTGCTAGTGGTTTGGCTGACAGGCTACTTGGTTATGGCTACACCTTC.

This clonotype turned up a few times. The V gene is TRBV29-1, the J gene TRBJ2-5; maybe TRBD2 (6 bases). CDR1 is SQVTM, CDR2 ANQGSEA, per germline. There are 16 residues in the CDR3. The ends were cut back, 5 bases at V and 2 bases at J, with 21 bases in the middle. CDR3 DNA: TGCAGCGTTACCTATGCCACTCCGGGACTGCAAGAGACCCAGTACTTC. This gives the protein CSVTYATPGLQETQYF.

A few counts support this clonotype. The rearrangement uses TRBV12-3 or TRBV12-4 and TRBJ1-5, with D hard to call. The CDR3 runs to 14 residues. V lost 6 bases, J lost 7 bases, and 16 bases lay in between. CDR3 nucleotide sequence: TGTGCCAGCAGCTCCCCGGTTCGGCGACAGCCCCAGCATTTT. The encoded protein is CASSSPVRRQPQHF.

J is TRBJ1-2 and V is TRBV7-9; tentative D call: TRBD1 (5 bases). In germline, CDR1 is SEHNR, CDR2 FQNEAQ (reference sequence). The CDR3 sequence is 15 residues long. V was shortened by 5 bases and J by 12 bases, with 25 bases between the two germline ends. The DNA for the CDR3 is TGTGCCAGCAGCCGACGCAGCGGGGGATACCTAGGCGACACCTTC. Translating gives CASSRRSGGYLGDTF.

The chain joins TRBV29-1 to TRBJ1-2; D is uncertain. V lost 4 bases, J lost 4 bases, and 13 bases lay in between. This CDR3 contains 13 residues. CDR1 and CDR2 (germline): SQVTM, ANQGSEA. The CDR3 is CSVARQDSYGYTF. CDR3 in DNA: TGCAGCGTTGCTAGGCAGGACTCCTATGGCTACACCTTC.

The chain combines TRBV7-2 with TRBJ2-5, with a tentative D call TRBD2 (6 bases). In germline, CDR1 is SGHTA, CDR2 FQGNSA. Trimming removed 4 bases from V and 4 bases from J, with 16 bases in between. CDR3 length: 15 amino acids. CDR3 bases: TGTGCCAGCAGCTACCGGGCGGGGTCGGGAGAGACCCAGTACTTC. This sequence encodes CASSYRAGSGETQYF.

This clonotype has ten or more counts. The genes are TRBV10-3 and TRBJ1-5; the D is unclear. Per germline, CDR1 ENHRY and CDR2 SYGVKD. Trimming took off 4 bases at V and 7 bases at J, with 11 bases between the two ends. The CDR3 loop spans 13 amino acids. CDR3: CAISAGQEQPQHF. DNA for the CDR3: TGTGCCATCAGTGCAGGTCAGGAGCAGCCCCAGCATTTT.

This clonotype has only a few counts. The genes are TRBV20-1 and TRBJ1-1; possible D gene TRBD1, 5 bases. Trimming took off 6 bases at V and 7 bases at J, with 12 bases between the two ends. This CDR3 spans 11 amino acids. Germline lookup yields CDR1 DFQATT and CDR2 SNEGSKA (reference sequence). The CDR3 is CSAPSGGEAFF. Here the CDR3 DNA reads TGCAGTGCCCCTAGTGGGGGTGAAGCTTTCTTT.

The V gene is TRBV5-1, the J gene TRBJ1-1; perhaps TRBD1 as D (6 bases). With 6 bases removed from V and 7 bases from J, the gap between germline ends came to 10 bases. CDR1 is SGHRS and CDR2 is YFSETQ in the germline V gene. This CDR3 is built from 11 residues. Here the CDR3 reads CASMEDSEAFF. DNA for the CDR3: TGCGCCAGCATGGAGGACAGTGAAGCTTTCTTT.

The chain links TRBV12-3 or TRBV12-4 to TRBJ1-1; 7 nucleotides align to TRBD1. The CDR3 length is 15 residues. After removal of 2 bases from V and 0 bases from J, the junction contained 3 bases not matched to a gene. CDR3 in DNA: TGTGCCAGCAGTTTACAGGGGGGCATGAACACTGAAGCTTTCTTT. This translates into CASSLQGGMNTEAFF.

At least ten counts were recorded for this clonotype. The chain is built from TRBV10-3 and TRBJ2-1; D is possibly TRBD1 or TRBD2 (5 bases each). This CDR3 has 15 amino acids. The germline V gene encodes CDR1 ENHRY and CDR2 SYGVKD. V was cut by 3 bases and J by 6 bases, with 15 bases left in between. CDR3 protein: CAISDGTATGNEQFF. The CDR3 DNA reads TGTGCCATCAGTGACGGGACGGCGACCGGCAATGAGCAGTTCTTC.

This clonotype has just a few counts. This chain links TRBV7-7 with TRBJ2-5, with 11 bases that match TRBD2. V lost 4 bases and J lost 5; bases outside the gene matches: 6. CDR3 size: 15 residues. Germline CDR1 reads SSHAT; CDR2 reads FNYEAQ (reference sequence). CDR3 residues: CASSSTSGAWETQYF. The CDR3 nucleotides read TGTGCCAGCAGCTCGACTAGCGGGGCCTGGGAGACCCAGTACTTC.